The 19 T cell receptor beta chains in this list originate from one sample, sequenced in a study of PD-1 blockade in classical Hodgkin lymphoma. Generated by immunoSEQ multiplex PCR, the TCRdb table keeps only in-frame clones and is missing some. The data hold 150,000 or so clones, with approximately 80% observed a single time. Every patient relapsed after autologous stem cell transplantation, and brentuximab vedotin exposure varied. Sequences were derived from peripheral blood mononuclear cells (PBMCs), sampled before the second cycle of nivolumab. These receptor sequences come from a human donor with classical Hodgkin lymphoma.

The chain joins TRBV11-1 to TRBJ2-5; 11 nucleotides agree with TRBD1. V was pared by 4 bases and J by 5 bases, with 12 bases of the junction left unmatched. Germline V gives CDR1 SGHAT, CDR2 FQDESV (reference sequence). This CDR3 has 17 residues. The CDR3 coding sequence is TGTGCCAGCAGCTCCACCGGGACAGGGGGTGGTTTGGAGACCCAGTACTTC. Translation: CASSSTGTGGGLETQYF.

The chain has TRBV7-9 and TRBJ2-3; 12 nucleotides align to TRBD2. The CDR3 contains 17 residues. V trimming: 5 bases; J trimming: 0 bases; junction bases outside the gene matches: 6. CDR1 and CDR2 (germline): SEHNR, FQNEAQ (reference sequence). The CDR3 loop reads CASSPTSGRRSTDTQYF. CDR3 in DNA: TGTGCCAGCAGCCCCACTAGCGGGAGGCGAAGCACAGATACGCAGTATTTT. Variable domain in full (rest from reference TRBV7-9 and TRBJ2-3): DTGVSQNPRHKITKRGQNVTFRCDPISEHNRLYWYRQTLGQGPEFLTYFQNEAQLEKSRLLSDRFSAERPKGSFSTLEIQRTEQGDSAMYLCASSPTSGRRSTDTQYFGPGTRLTVL.

The chain joins TRBV28 to TRBJ2-1; 10 bases line up with TRBD1. J gave up 3 bases and V 7 bases, and 6 bases lay outside the gene matches. Germline lookup yields CDR1 MDHEN and CDR2 SYDVKM. This CDR3 is 15 amino acids long. CDR3 amino acids: CASTDWTGGYNEQFF. CDR3 DNA sequence: TGTGCCAGCACGGATTGGACAGGGGGCTACAATGAGCAGTTCTTC.

This chain uses TRBV7-2 with TRBJ2-7; 10 bases line up with TRBD1. Germline V gives CDR1 SGHTA, CDR2 FQGNSA. The V segment lost 5 bases and the J segment 5 bases; nucleotides outside the gene matches: 9. This CDR3 has 15 amino acids. CDR3 amino acids: CASSGQGGVGDEQYF. DNA for the CDR3: TGTGCCAGCAGCGGACAGGGGGGAGTTGGGGACGAGCAGTACTTC.

V usage is TRBV5-1 and J usage is TRBJ2-5; D remains ambiguous. The CDR3 runs 18 residues. The germline V gene has CDR1 SGHRS and CDR2 YFSETQ. V was pared by 1 base and J by 0 bases, with 19 bases between. In DNA form, the CDR3 reads TGCGCCAGCAGCTTGTCTTTTACTGCGCTCCCGTACCAAGAGACCCAGTACTTC. Residues: CASSLSFTALPYQETQYF.

The J gene is TRBJ1-6, the V gene TRBV5-1, with no clear D. V gave up 1 base and J gave up 9 bases, with 14 bases separating them. Germline V gives CDR1 SGHRS, CDR2 YFSETQ. The CDR3 contains 15 residues. In nucleotides, the CDR3 is TGCGCCAGCAGCTTGCTAACTACGAACCGTTCACCCCTCCACTTT. It encodes CASSLLTTNRSPLHF.

This rearrangement joins TRBV9 to TRBJ2-3, with a weak D call TRBD1 (5 bases). V was cut by 0 bases and J by 3 bases, with 14 bases left in between. The CDR3 runs to 16 residues. Germline V gives CDR1 SGDLS, CDR2 YYNGEE. In nucleotides, the CDR3 is TGTGCCAGCAGCGTAGCTCCGACAGCTCTTACAGATACGCAGTATTTT. Translated: CASSVAPTALTDTQYF.

CDR3 protein: CASSITSGTPSNEQFF. CDR3 sequence (DNA): TGCGCCAGCAGCATAACTAGCGGGACTCCTTCCAATGAGCAGTTCTTC. The gene calls are TRBV4-1 and TRBJ2-1, with 10 nucleotides matching TRBD2. In germline, CDR1 is MGHRA, CDR2 YSYEKL. CDR3 size: 16 residues. With V trimmed by 5 bases and J by 6 bases, 10 bases remained unmatched.

The chain employs TRBV6-5 and TRBJ2-7; 7 positions match TRBD2. The V segment lost 6 bases and the J segment 3 bases; nucleotides outside the gene matches: 2. Germline V CDR1 and CDR2: MNHEY, SVGAGI. The CDR3 length is 12 residues. The CDR3 region is CASSERGYEQYF. CDR3 in DNA: TGTGCCAGCAGCGAGCGGGGCTACGAGCAGTACTTC.

The genes are TRBV12-5 and TRBJ2-3; tentative D call: TRBD1 (6 bases). The CDR3 covers 15 residues. V shed 7 bases and J shed 0 bases, with 14 bases lying between them. Looked up from germline, CDR1 is LGHNT and CDR2 is FRNRAP. CDR3 DNA: TGTGCTAGTGTTCTCGGACAGTCTAGCACAGATACGCAGTATTTT. As protein: CASVLGQSSTDTQYF. The whole variable domain, filled in from reference TRBV12-5 and TRBJ2-3, reads DARVTQTPRHKVTEMGQEVTMRCQPILGHNTVFWYRQTMMQGLELLAYFRNRAPLDDSGMPKDRFSAEMPDATLATLKIQPSEPRDSAVYFCASVLGQSSTDTQYFGPGTRLTVL.

The chain is built from TRBV19 and TRBJ2-3; 14 bases fit TRBD2. The germline CDR1 and CDR2 sequences are LNHDA and SQIVND (reference sequence). The CDR3 is 15 amino acids. The V segment lost 5 bases and the J segment 5 bases; nucleotides outside the gene matches: 3. The CDR3 loop is CASSGTSGSVDTQYF. The CDR3 DNA reads as TGTGCCAGTAGTGGGACTAGCGGGAGTGTAGATACGCAGTATTTT.

In this sample, this clone turned up a few times. The CDR3 loop reads CASKGLNYGYTF. Here the CDR3 DNA reads TGTGCCAGTAAGGGGCTCAACTATGGCTACACCTTC. The chain links TRBV6-6 to TRBJ1-2; TRBD1 is a possible D gene (5 bases). The germline CDR1 and CDR2 sequences are MNHNY and SVGAGI (reference sequence). Trimming took 9 bases from V and 2 from J, leaving 10 bases between them. This CDR3 has 12 amino acids.

There are a few counts of this clone. This chain joins TRBV5-1 and TRBJ1-2, with unresolved D. The germline gives CDR1 SGHRS, CDR2 YFSETQ. This CDR3 is built from 13 residues. V dropped 6 bases and J dropped 5 bases, with 14 bases sitting between them. CDR3 in DNA: TGCGCCAGCAAAAGGCCGGCCGGGTATGGCTACACCTTC. The encoded protein is CASKRPAGYGYTF.

This clone has only one observation. CDR3 residues: CSVYRATNEKLFF. The CDR3, as DNA: TGCAGCGTTTACAGAGCAACTAATGAAAAACTGTTTTTT. V is TRBV29-1 and J is TRBJ1-4; D not resolved. Per germline, CDR1 SQVTM and CDR2 ANQGSEA. This CDR3 has 13 residues. Trimming left V 5 bases short and J 0 bases short, with 7 bases between.

This chain links TRBV10-3 with TRBJ2-1; 12 positions agree with TRBD2. Trimming cost V 6 bases and J 8 bases; bases outside gene matches: 8. The CDR3 has 15 amino acids. Germline values: CDR1 ENHRY, CDR2 SYGVKD. CDR3 nucleotides: TGTGCCATCAGATTACTAGCGGGAGGTAGGGATGAGCAGTTCTTC. Protein: CAIRLLAGGRDEQFF.

The chain uses TRBV18 and TRBJ2-4; D might be TRBD1 (6 bases). V lost 6 bases to trimming and J lost 5 bases, with 17 bases between them. This CDR3 has 15 amino acids. Germline CDR1 is KGHSH and CDR2 is LQKENI. This CDR3 reads CASSNRVRNQNIQYF. DNA for the CDR3: TGTGCCAGCTCCAACAGGGTTCGGAATCAAAACATTCAGTACTTC.

This chain links TRBV19 with TRBJ1-5; TRBD1 aligns across 10 bases. The CDR3 loop spans 14 amino acids. Germline CDR1 is LNHDA and CDR2 is SQIVND (reference sequence). The V gene end was trimmed by 8 bases and the J gene end by 2 bases; junction bases not matched to a gene: 3. In DNA, the CDR3 is TGTGCCAGTTCAGGACAGGGGGGCAATCAGCCCCAGCATTTT. Its protein is CASSGQGGNQPQHF.

The CDR3 DNA is TGTGCCAGCAGCCTTGGACGTCCAGCTAACTATGGCTACACCTTC. Amino acids: CASSLGRPANYGYTF. The chain uses TRBV7-2 and TRBJ1-2; no clear D. The germline V gene has CDR1 SGHTA and CDR2 FQGNSA. The V end lost 5 bases, the J end lost 0 bases, and 13 bases lay between the germline ends. The CDR3 is 15 amino acids.

The chain employs TRBV5-4 and TRBJ2-1, with 13 nucleotides matching TRBD2. CDR1 is SGHNT, CDR2 YYREEE, per germline (reference sequence). CDR3 length: 16 residues. With V trimmed by 2 bases and J by 7 bases, 6 bases remained unmatched. CDR3 sequence reads: CASSFGGTSGTNEQFF. CDR3 sequence (DNA): TGTGCCAGCAGCTTTGGAGGGACTAGCGGGACTAATGAGCAGTTCTTC.